The next 27 T cell receptor beta chains were all read from a single sample in a study of regulatory T cells in long-lasting Graves disease. Sequencing libraries for TCR beta were prepared with iRepertoire HTBI primers and Arm-PCR of CDR3 regions. TCRdb itself ran the multiplex PCR reads through MiXCR, one entry per CDR3 protein. This table holds approximately 470,000 distinct CDR3 sequences, around 15% found once. The time point was: newly diagnosed GD, antithyroid drugs for less than 3 months. The TCR library used RNA extracted from PBMCs. The same sample was also used in a study of T cells in Graves' hyperthyroidism and ophthalmopathy.

The sequenced sample was peripheral blood mononuclear cells (PBMCs), obtained at new diagnosis, from a patient treated with antithyroid drugs. These receptor sequences come from a man between 35 and 55 years old with Graves disease.

This clonotype has only a few counts. The J gene is TRBJ2-5, the V gene TRBV2; the D is unclear. This CDR3 comprises 11 residues. The V end lost 9 bases, the J end lost 5 bases, and 10 bases lay between the germline ends. Germline V lookup: CDR1 SNHLY, CDR2 FYNNEI. CDR3 loop: CASLLVETQYF. CDR3 DNA sequence: TGTGCCAGTCTTCTCGTGGAGACCCAGTACTTC.

The chain recombines TRBV6-1 with TRBJ2-2; weak D call: TRBD2 (5 bases). There are 15 residues in the CDR3. Between the trimmed V and J ends, which lost 5 bases and 9 bases, there was a span of 19 bases. Germline assignment: CDR1 MNHNS and CDR2 SASEGT. In DNA form, the CDR3 reads TGTGCCAGCAGTCACGGGATCCCCACGCTCAGGGAGCTGTTTTTT. Protein sequence: CASSHGIPTLRELFF.

This clonotype was counted ten times or more. The J gene is TRBJ2-7, the V gene TRBV30; no firm D call. The germline CDR1 and CDR2 sequences are GTSNPN and SVGIG (reference sequence). The CDR3 spans 11 residues. V was shortened by 1 base and J by 2 bases, with 3 bases between the two germline ends. The CDR3 DNA sequence: TGTGCCTGGAGTGCGGCCTACGAGCAGTACTTC. Translating gives CAWSAAYEQYF.

This clonotype was observed many times. The V call is TRBV28, the J call TRBJ2-5, with a tentative D call TRBD1 (5 bases). The CDR3 sequence is 14 residues long. CDR1 and CDR2 (germline): MDHEN, SYDVKM. Trimming removed 6 bases at V and 4 bases at J, with 15 bases between. Here the CDR3 reads CASRGSGKSETQYF. CDR3 DNA: TGTGCCAGCAGGGGATCAGGGAAGTCAGAGACCCAGTACTTC.

As concerns this clonotype: A single base separates this from a much larger clone, so it may be a read error. V is TRBV13 and J is TRBJ2-3, with 13 bases aligning to TRBD2. This CDR3 contains 16 residues. J was trimmed by 5 bases and V by 3 bases; bases with no gene match: 5. From germline, CDR1 is PRHDT and CDR2 FYEKMQ (reference sequence). CDR3 protein: CASSFGLAGVEDTQYF. The CDR3 DNA sequence: TGTGCCAGCAGCTTTGGACTAGCGGGAGTCGAAGATACGCAGTATTTT.

At least ten counts were recorded for this clonotype. The gene calls are TRBV2 and TRBJ2-1; 9 positions agree with TRBD2. V lost 3 bases, J lost 9 bases, and 6 bases stayed unmatched. Germline CDR1 reads SNHLY; CDR2 reads FYNNEI. This CDR3 has 14 residues. As DNA, the CDR3 is TGTGCCAGCAGTGATTTTAGCGGGAGAGGTGAGCAGTTCTTC. This gives the protein CASSDFSGRGEQFF.

This clonotype has ten or more counts. The rearrangement links TRBV2 to TRBJ2-1, with 7 bases identical to TRBD2. With V trimmed by 6 bases and J by 7 bases, 12 bases remained unmatched. Germline assignment: CDR1 SNHLY and CDR2 FYNNEI. The CDR3 totals 15 residues. The CDR3 loop reads CASRLGGGVRNEQFF. CDR3 DNA sequence: TGTGCCAGCAGGCTTGGGGGGGGGGTCAGGAATGAGCAGTTCTTC.

This clonotype was seen only a few times. The CDR3 bases are TGTGCCAGCAGGAGGGTCGGGAACACCGGGGAGCTGTTTTTT. It is translated as CASRRVGNTGELFF. The chain carries TRBV12-3 or TRBV12-4 and TRBJ2-2, with TRBD2 as a possible D gene (5 bases). Trimming left V 6 bases short and J 1 base short, with 9 bases between. The CDR3 totals 14 residues.

In this sample, this clonotype turned up a few times. This chain joins TRBV3-1 and TRBJ2-5; D is possibly TRBD2 (5 bases). V lost 4 bases and J lost 5, with 17 bases in between. The germline V gene encodes CDR1 LGHDT and CDR2 YNNKEL (reference sequence). The CDR3 has 15 amino acids. CDR3 region: CASSPRVALGETQYF. The CDR3 DNA follows: TGTGCCAGCAGCCCCCGAGTTGCACTAGGGGAGACCCAGTACTTC.

V gene TRBV7-9 combines with J gene TRBJ2-6; a possible D gene is TRBD1 (5 bases). This CDR3 is 15 amino acids long. With 5 bases removed from V and 4 bases from J, the gap between germline ends came to 12 bases. Germline CDR1 reads SEHNR; CDR2 reads FQNEAQ (reference sequence). The CDR3 here is CASSRWGRGANVLTF. The DNA for the CDR3 is TGTGCCAGCAGCCGCTGGGGCAGGGGGGCCAACGTCCTGACTTTC.

This clonotype was found many times. The rearrangement links TRBV12-3 or TRBV12-4 to TRBJ2-1, with TRBD2 identical over 10 bases. The CDR3 spans 13 residues. The J segment lost 12 bases and the V segment lost 8 bases, leaving 10 bases of the junction unmatched. The chain's CDR3 is CASCRTSGQGQFF. The CDR3 region has the DNA TGTGCCAGCTGCAGGACTAGCGGTCAGGGGCAGTTCTTC.

In the case of this clonotype: This sequence may be a read error, since a much larger clone differs from it by one base. The rearrangement links TRBV12-3 or TRBV12-4 to TRBJ2-1; D is uncertain. The CDR3 runs to 14 residues. Trimming shortened V by 5 bases and J by 9 bases, and 17 bases separated the two germline ends. CDR3 DNA: TGTGCCAGCAGTCCTCATCCCACCCCGGGTGAGCAGTTCTTC. It is translated as CASSPHPTPGEQFF.

This clonotype was seen a few times. The chain has TRBV19 and TRBJ2-1; D possibly corresponds to TRBD2 (5 bases). The V and J ends lost 1 base and 2 bases respectively, with 15 bases between them. CDR1 and CDR2 from the germline V gene are LNHDA and SQIVND (reference sequence). The CDR3 has 17 amino acids. The CDR3 region is CASSIASPGLPYNEQFF. The CDR3, as DNA: TGTGCCAGTAGTATAGCCTCCCCGGGATTACCCTACAATGAGCAGTTCTTC.

The rearrangement joins TRBV19 to TRBJ1-1, with 7 bases matching TRBD1. Looked up from germline, CDR1 is LNHDA and CDR2 is SQIVND (reference sequence). Trimming cost V 5 bases and J 4 bases; bases outside gene matches: 4. This CDR3 has 13 amino acids. Here the CDR3 reads CASSRQGLTEAFF. The CDR3 nucleotides read TGTGCCAGTAGTCGACAGGGTCTCACTGAAGCTTTCTTT. Variable domain in full (rest from reference TRBV19 and TRBJ1-1): DGGITQSPKYLFRKEGQNVTLSCEQNLNHDAMYWYRQDPGQGLRLIYYSQIVNDFQKGDIAEGYSVSREKKESFPLTVTSAQKNPTAFYLCASSRQGLTEAFFGQGTRLTVV.

Ten or more counts support this clonotype. The V and J genes are TRBV7-8 and TRBJ1-2; D may be TRBD1 (5 bases). V lost 5 bases to trimming and J lost 6 bases, with 10 bases between them. The CDR3 runs to 12 residues. The V gene's germline CDR1 is SGHVS and CDR2 FQNEAQ. In nucleotides, the CDR3 is TGTGCCAGCAGCCTAGACAGACATGGCTACACCTTC. This translates into CASSLDRHGYTF.

J is TRBJ2-6 and V is TRBV12-3 or TRBV12-4, with 10 bases aligning to TRBD1. The CDR3 sequence is 20 residues long. J was trimmed by 0 bases and V by 6 bases; bases with no gene match: 14. This CDR3 reads CASRLRDRGLALSGANVLTF. In nucleotides, the CDR3 is TGTGCCAGCAGGCTCCGGGACAGGGGTTTAGCGCTCTCTGGGGCCAACGTCCTGACTTTC.

This chain uses TRBV12-3 or TRBV12-4 with TRBJ2-6; TRBD1 agrees at 11 bases. This CDR3 has 16 residues. Trimming at V came to 6 bases and at J to 3 bases, leaving 4 bases not matched to a gene. The CDR3 here is CASSRTGGFGANVLTF. In nucleotides, the CDR3 is TGTGCCAGCAGCAGGACAGGGGGCTTTGGGGCCAACGTCCTGACTTTC.

This clonotype was detected only a few times. A much larger clone differs from this one at a single base, so this may be a read error. V is TRBV7-3 and J is TRBJ2-1; 8 bases fit TRBD2. The CDR3 is made up of 15 amino acids. CDR1 and CDR2 (germline): SGHTA, FQGTGA. V was clipped by 1 base and J by 10 bases; unmatched bases: 9. As DNA, the CDR3 is TGTGCCAGCAGCTTAAGTCCAGCGGGAGACTACGAGCAGTTCTTC. Residues: CASSLSPAGDYEQFF. Variable domain in full (rest from reference TRBV7-3 and TRBJ2-1): GAGVSQTPSNKVTEKGKYVELRCDPISGHTALYWYRQSLGQGPEFLIYFQGTGAADDSGLPNDRFFAVRPEGSVSTLKIQRTERGDSAVYLCASSLSPAGDYEQFFGPGTRLTVL.

The chain carries TRBV9 and TRBJ1-2, with TRBD1 as a possible D gene (6 bases). There are 15 residues in the CDR3. Trimming removed 3 bases at V and 5 bases at J, with 17 bases between. CDR1 is SGDLS and CDR2 is YYNGEE in the germline V gene. Written as DNA, the CDR3 is TGTGCCAGCAGCGCAAACCGGCGGGGGCAATATGGCTACACCTTC. Its protein product is CASSANRRGQYGYTF.

Comment on this clonotype: A read error is likely, as this CDR3 ends without the conserved phenylalanine or tryptophan. This rearrangement joins TRBV12-3 or TRBV12-4 to TRBJ2-1; the match to TRBD2 covers 8 bases. The CDR3 consists of 16 residues. The V segment lost 5 bases and the J segment 0 bases; nucleotides outside the gene matches: 6. CDR3 coding DNA: TGTGCCAGCAGTCCAACTAGCGGTAGCTCCTACAATGAGCAGTTCCTC. It specifies CASSPTSGSSYNEQFL.

This clonotype came up many times. The J gene is TRBJ1-2, the V gene TRBV24-1; D gene uncertain. Trimming left V 2 bases short and J 3 bases short, with 9 bases between. The CDR3 has 14 residues. Looked up from germline, CDR1 is KGHDR and CDR2 is SFDVKD. DNA for the CDR3: TGTGCCACCAGTGATTCTGCAGGATACTATGGCTACACCTTC. Its translation is CATSDSAGYYGYTF.

About this clonotype: A clone one base away is much larger, so this may be a read error. The rearrangement links TRBV13 to TRBJ2-1; no firm D call. CDR3 size: 15 residues. V lost 5 bases, J lost 8 bases, and 19 bases lay in between. Germline values: CDR1 PRHDT, CDR2 FYEKMQ (reference sequence). CDR3 amino acids: CASSVEPSPGYEQFF. For the CDR3, the DNA is TGTGCCAGCAGCGTTGAACCCTCCCCAGGTTATGAGCAGTTCTTC. Filled out from reference TRBV13 and TRBJ2-1, the complete variable domain reads AAGVIQSPRHLIKEKRETATLKCYPIPRHDTVYWYQQGPGQDPQFLISFYEKMQSDKGSIPDRFSAQQFSDYHSELNMSSLELGDSALYFCASSVEPSPGYEQFFGPGTRLTVL.

This clonotype was observed a handful of times. The rearrangement links TRBV11-2 to TRBJ2-4; 10 bases are a match to TRBD1. CDR1 is SGHAT, CDR2 FQNNGV, per germline. This CDR3 is 15 amino acids long. Trimming cost V 5 bases and J 5 bases; bases outside gene matches: 6. For the CDR3, the DNA is TGTGCCAGCAGCCTCCCGGGACAGGGGCAAAACATTCAGTACTTC. Protein sequence: CASSLPGQGQNIQYF.

This clonotype was detected once. V and J are TRBV28 and TRBJ2-3; 8 nucleotides line up with TRBD2. The J call is doubtful: the DNA matches TRBJ2-1 better. The CDR3 contains 14 residues. Germline V gives CDR1 MDHEN, CDR2 SYDVKM. This CDR3 is CASSLLAEDNEQFF. The DNA of the CDR3 is TGTGCCAGCAGTCTACTAGCGGAAGACAATGAGCAGTTCTTC.

This clonotype was seen at least ten times. The chain joins TRBV3-1 to TRBJ2-5; D perhaps matches TRBD2 (6 bases). CDR1 and CDR2 (germline): LGHDT, YNNKEL (reference sequence). The CDR3 loop spans 15 amino acids. Trimming shortened V by 1 base and J by 4 bases, and 13 bases separated the two germline ends. The CDR3 DNA reads TGTGCCAGCAGCCAAGCGCGCGGGGCAAGAGAGACCCAGTACTTC. Amino acids: CASSQARGARETQYF.

This chain uses TRBV30 with TRBJ2-2; the match to TRBD2 covers 11 bases. The V and J ends lost 6 bases and 7 bases, in that order; junction bases with no gene match: 13. CDR1 is GTSNPN, CDR2 SVGIG, per germline (reference sequence). The CDR3 contains 16 residues. CDR3 loop: CACSTEAGLADGELFF. The DNA of the CDR3 is TGTGCCTGTTCTACGGAGGCGGGACTAGCGGACGGGGAGCTGTTTTTT.

V usage is TRBV24-1 and J usage is TRBJ2-1; no firm D call. Trimming cost V 2 bases and J 8 bases, with 18 bases left between them. Germline CDR1 and CDR2: KGHDR and SFDVKD. The CDR3 is made up of 16 amino acids. The CDR3 sequence: CATSDSRPGTIDEQFF. CDR3 bases: TGTGCCACCAGTGATTCCCGTCCCGGCACCATCGATGAGCAGTTCTTC.